This is a list of T cell receptor beta chains from one sample in a study of response to subunit inactivated influenza vaccine. TCRdb called the RT-PCR reads again in MiXCR, with one record for every CDR3 protein. Of 400,000 to 550,000 distinct CDR3 sequences in the sample, 25% were seen once. Here the sequenced sample was CD4+ T cells sorted from PBMCs, taken 5 days after vaccination. The receptors originated from a man in his fifties or sixties who received an inactivated influenza vaccine. Both conserved end residues are part of each CDR3. D genes are given only for firm matches. Only some rows state a clone size, as once, few, many or a class for expanded clones.

j_call cdr3_length clone_size v_call d_call cdr3_nt cdr3_aa
TRBJ2-1 16 . TRBV5-1 . TGCGCCAGCAGCTTGCTTGGCGAAAGTGGGTTTGGTGAGCAGTTCTTC CASSLLGESGFGEQFF
TRBJ2-2 14 . TRBV5-1 . TGCGCCAGCAGCCCCTGGAGCGCGGGCGGGGAGCTGTTTTTT CASSPWSAGGELFF
TRBJ2-2 15 . TRBV7-2 . TGTGCCAGCAGGTCGGGACTTCTAAACACCGGGGAGCTGTTTTTT CASRSGLLNTGELFF
TRBJ1-1 13 . TRBV29-1 . TGCAGCGTTGGAGGGAGGTTGAACACTGAAGCTTTCTTT CSVGGRLNTEAFF
TRBJ2-2 16 few TRBV20-1 . TGCAGTGCTAGAGATACAGGGACGGCGAACACCGGGGAGCTGTTTTTT CSARDTGTANTGELFF
TRBJ2-5 13 . TRBV20-1 . TGCAGTGCTAGAGATATGGGGTTGGAGACCCAGTACTTC CSARDMGLETQYF
TRBJ2-5 14 . TRBV7-2 . TGTGCCAGCAGCTTAGTGCAGTCCCAAGAGACCCAGTACTTC CASSLVQSQETQYF
TRBJ1-4 15 few TRBV18 . TGTGCCAGCTCACCCCGAAGAGGGATAAATGAAAAACTGTTTTTT CASSPRRGINEKLFF
TRBJ2-1 13 once TRBV7-3 . TGTGCCAGCAGCACCCGATCCCACAATGAGCAGTTCTTC CASSTRSHNEQFF
TRBJ1-6 12 . TRBV12-3/TRBV12-4 . TGTGCCAGCACCCTCAGGGCTTCACCCCTCCACTTT CASTLRASPLHF
TRBJ2-7 16 . TRBV12-3/TRBV12-4 TRBD1 TGTGCCAGCAGTTTAAGCGGGACAGGGAAGCCCTACGAGCAGTACTTC CASSLSGTGKPYEQYF
TRBJ1-4 12 . TRBV7-9 . TGTGCCAGCAGCTGGGGTAATGAAAAACTGTTTTTT CASSWGNEKLFF
TRBJ2-7 12 few TRBV10-3 TRBD2 TGTGCCATCGGGACTATAACCTACGAGCAGTACTTC CAIGTITYEQYF
TRBJ2-3 16 . TRBV20-1 . TGCAGTGCTAGAGATCCGGGACTTGGCAGCACAGATACGCAGTATTTT CSARDPGLGSTDTQYF
TRBJ2-7 14 . TRBV12-3/TRBV12-4 . TGTGCCAGCAGTTTAAAGACAGCAGCCTACGAGCAGTACTTC CASSLKTAAYEQYF
TRBJ2-5 16 . TRBV5-7 . TGTGCCAGCAGCTTTGGACAGCCAAATAGCCAAGAGACCCAGTACTTC CASSFGQPNSQETQYF
TRBJ2-1 16 . TRBV9 . TGTGCCAGCAGCGCCGAGCTAGGGCAGGTGGGCGATGAGCAGTTCTTC CASSAELGQVGDEQFF
TRBJ1-1 15 . TRBV7-2 TRBD1 TGTGCCAGCAGCGGACCAGGGGGACGGAACACTGAAGCTTTCTTT CASSGPGGRNTEAFF
TRBJ1-1 11 many TRBV29-1 . TGCAGCGTTGAACCTCTTCGGGGGGCTTTCTTT CSVEPLRGAFF
TRBJ1-1 13 . TRBV7-8 . TGTGCCAGCAGCTTAGCGATCGAGGGTGACGCTTTCTTT CASSLAIEGDAFF
TRBJ2-5 15 . TRBV5-1 . TGCGCCAGCAGCCCCATTCCAGGGGCGAGGGAGACCCAGTACTTC CASSPIPGARETQYF
TRBJ1-2 15 . TRBV19 . TGTGCCAGTAGTATAGTATCCCAGGGATCGGATGGCTACACCTTC CASSIVSQGSDGYTF
TRBJ2-3 15 few TRBV20-1 . TGCAGTGCCCACGACCCGGGAACTAGCACAGATACGCAGTATTTT CSAHDPGTSTDTQYF
TRBJ2-2 16 . TRBV6-1 TRBD2 TGTGCCAGCAGGCCCCCGGGACTAGCGAACACCGGGGAGCTGTTTTTT CASRPPGLANTGELFF
TRBJ2-4 15 few TRBV20-1 . TGCAGTGCTAGAGGCCCGACAGTAGCCAAAAACATTCAGTACTTC CSARGPTVAKNIQYF
TRBJ2-5 14 few TRBV10-3 . TGTGCCATCAGTGAGTCAATGGGAACAGGGACCCAGTACTTC CAISESMGTGTQYF
TRBJ1-4 15 many TRBV5-5 . TGTGCCAGCAGATTCGCCCCCGGGGGTAATGAAAAACTGTTTTTT CASRFAPGGNEKLFF
TRBJ2-5 15 . TRBV7-9 . TGTGCCAGCAGCTCTCCGGAACAGGGCCAAGAGACCCAGTACTTC CASSSPEQGQETQYF
TRBJ2-5 13 few TRBV29-1 . TGCAGCGCTGTCCTGGGTTACCAAGAGACCCAGTACTTC CSAVLGYQETQYF